The 12 T cell receptor beta chains below come from one sample, sequenced in a study of T cell changes during pregnancy in multiple sclerosis. The data were produced by immunoSEQ multiplex PCR, yet TCRdb's version contains in-frame clones alone and is incomplete. The sample lists 65,000 to 70,000 clones; about 91% were seen once. This specimen consisted of peripheral blood, obtained in the first trimester of pregnancy. The receptors were sampled from a female donor with multiple sclerosis, enrolled in a pregnancy study.

This rearrangement joins TRBV29-1 to TRBJ2-1; 8 bases match TRBD1. With 7 bases clipped from V and 7 bases from J, the junction kept 6 bases outside the gene matches. The CDR3 sequence is 12 residues long. Germline V CDR1 and CDR2: SQVTM, ANQGSEA. The CDR3 spells CSAGQGENEQFF. The DNA of the CDR3 is TGCAGCGCCGGACAGGGTGAGAATGAGCAGTTCTTC.

The chain joins TRBV19 to TRBJ2-5, with TRBD2 matching over 9 bases. The CDR3 totals 17 residues. J lost 3 bases, V lost 4 bases, and 12 bases had no gene match. Germline CDR1 and CDR2: LNHDA and SQIVND (reference sequence). This chain's CDR3 is CASSRTGAGTSKETQYF. In nucleotides, the CDR3 is TGTGCCAGTAGTAGAACAGGGGCCGGGACTAGCAAAGAGACCCAGTACTTC.

This chain joins TRBV18 and TRBJ1-1, with 10 bases that match TRBD1. Trimming cost V 6 bases and J 4 bases; bases outside gene matches: 5. The CDR3 is 14 amino acids. Germline CDR1 KGHSH, CDR2 LQKENI. DNA of the CDR3: TGTGCCAGCTCCGGACAGGGGGTTGGCACTGAAGCTTTCTTT. Translation: CASSGQGVGTEAFF.

The chain recombines TRBV19 with TRBJ1-2, with D perhaps matching TRBD1 (5 bases). CDR3 length equals 16 residues. V lost 2 bases and J lost 3, with 16 bases in between. Germline V gene lookup returns CDR1 LNHDA and CDR2 SQIVND (reference sequence). The CDR3 region has the DNA TGTGCCAGTAGTATAACGACCGGGAGAGGGGACTATGGCTACACCTTC. Translating it yields CASSITTGRGDYGYTF.

This rearrangement joins TRBV18 to TRBJ1-2; possible D gene TRBD1, 6 bases. The CDR3 consists of 15 residues. V lost 3 bases and J 8 bases, leaving 19 bases between the germline ends. From germline, CDR1 is KGHSH and CDR2 LQKENI. The CDR3 sequence: CASSPFIQGLDGYTF. In DNA form, the CDR3 reads TGTGCCAGCTCACCCTTCATACAGGGTCTGGACGGCTACACCTTC.

The rearrangement joins TRBV25-1 to TRBJ2-7; the D gene is possibly TRBD2 (5 bases). CDR3 length: 13 residues. CDR1 is MGHDK, CDR2 SYGVNS, per germline. V lost 7 bases, J lost 2 bases, and 12 bases lay in between. The CDR3 protein is CASTQPGTYEQYF. The CDR3 nucleotides read TGTGCCAGCACACAGCCCGGGACCTACGAGCAGTACTTC.

The V call is TRBV30, the J call TRBJ2-7; 11 positions match TRBD2. CDR1 and CDR2 from the germline V gene are GTSNPN and SVGIG (reference sequence). The CDR3 is made up of 12 amino acids. The CDR3 protein is CAWWTSGYEQYF. The CDR3 nucleotides read TGTGCTTGGTGGACTAGCGGGTACGAGCAGTACTTC.

This clone has just one count. The chain couples TRBV5-5 to TRBJ2-1; 9 nucleotides match TRBD1. The germline V gene encodes CDR1 SGHKS and CDR2 YYEKEE (reference sequence). V trimming: 5 bases; J trimming: 0 bases; junction bases outside the gene matches: 0. This CDR3 region has 14 residues. The CDR3 is CASRGQGSYNEQFF. In nucleotides, the CDR3 is TGTGCCAGCAGGGGACAGGGCTCCTACAATGAGCAGTTCTTC.

The chain combines TRBV9 with TRBJ2-5; 8 nucleotides align to TRBD2. The CDR3 runs 15 residues. With 0 bases clipped from V and 4 bases from J, the junction kept 5 bases outside the gene matches. Germline CDR1 SGDLS, CDR2 YYNGEE. The CDR3 DNA reads TGTGCCAGCAGCGTAGGAACGGGGGGGCGAGAGACCCAGTACTTC. Its protein is CASSVGTGGRETQYF. Based on the CDR3 plus reference TRBV9 and TRBJ2-5, the full variable domain is DSGVTQTPKHLITATGQRVTLRCSPRSGDLSVYWYQQSLDQGLQFLIQYYNGEERAKGNILERFSAQQFPDLHSELNLSSLELGDSALYFCASSVGTGGRETQYFGPGTRLLVL.

The rearrangement joins TRBV2 to TRBJ1-2; D is ambiguous. This CDR3 is 12 amino acids long. The germline gives CDR1 SNHLY, CDR2 FYNNEI. The V end lost 5 bases, the J end lost 4 bases, and 8 bases lay between the germline ends. The CDR3 here is CASSLRAYGYTF. For the CDR3, the DNA is TGTGCCAGCAGTCTAAGAGCCTATGGCTACACCTTC.

The rearrangement links TRBV28 to TRBJ2-1; possibly TRBD2 for D (5 bases). This CDR3 is 14 amino acids long. Trimming took off 7 bases at V and 4 bases at J, with 14 bases between the two ends. Germline V lookup: CDR1 MDHEN, CDR2 SYDVKM. CDR3 in DNA: TGTGCCAGCAATATGGGGAGTGTGTACAATGAGCAGTTCTTC. Translating it yields CASNMGSVYNEQFF.

The rearrangement uses TRBV5-4 and TRBJ2-1, with 10 bases fitting TRBD1. Unmatched junction bases numbered 8, after V lost 4 bases and J lost 4 bases. This CDR3 region has 16 residues. Germline V gene lookup returns CDR1 SGHNT and CDR2 YYREEE (reference sequence). The CDR3 DNA reads TGTGCCAGCAGCAACCCGGGACAGGGGACGTACAATGAGCAGTTCTTC. Its protein product is CASSNPGQGTYNEQFF.